The 3 T cell receptor beta chains below all came from one sample that was sequenced in a study of blood T cell repertoires in COVID-19. Assay: immunoSEQ multiplex PCR; the TCRdb copy retains only in-frame clones and omits some. The table records about 240,000 clones, around 87% of them present only once. The sample taken for sequencing was peripheral blood. The source of these receptors is a man aged 55-75 years who had recovered from COVID-19.

In DNA, the CDR3 is TGTGCCAGCAGCTCCAGGACAGGGTTCGAGCAGTACGTC. This codes for CASSSRTGFEQYV. The chain is built from TRBV13 and TRBJ2-7, with 8 bases that match TRBD1. The germline gives CDR1 PRHDT, CDR2 FYEKMQ (reference sequence). The CDR3 consists of 13 residues. The V gene end was trimmed by 4 bases and the J gene end by 6 bases; junction bases not matched to a gene: 5.

The CDR3 here is CASSLESVLTDTQYF. The CDR3 coding sequence is TGCGCCAGCAGCCTTGAGTCGGTGCTCACAGATACGCAGTATTTT. The chain carries TRBV4-1 and TRBJ2-3; D not resolved. V was trimmed by 4 bases and J by 2 bases, leaving 13 bases between them. The CDR3 contains 15 residues. Germline assignment: CDR1 MGHRA and CDR2 YSYEKL.

In its sample, this clone was seen a few times. This chain uses TRBV7-9 with TRBJ1-1, with D maybe TRBD1 (6 bases). The CDR3 consists of 14 residues. The V end was cut by 2 bases, the J end by 4 bases, with 11 bases between. Germline values: CDR1 SEHNR, CDR2 FQNEAQ (reference sequence). CDR3 region: CASSLLGGGTEAFF. The CDR3 DNA follows: TGTGCCAGCAGCTTACTAGGGGGTGGCACTGAAGCTTTCTTT.